This TCR beta chain was recovered during a study of blood T cell repertoires in COVID-19. Overall study: PBMCs, B-cell-depleted T cells, or T cells were the source of the cDNA or gDNA that made up the material.

Using immunoSEQ multiplex PCR, the repertoire was profiled, and TCRdb retains in-frame clones only, with some absent. This sample yields about 270,000 clones, of which roughly 91% are seen a single time; under 2.5% belongs to the top ten. V lost 2 bases to trimming and J lost 4 bases; unmatched junction nucleotides: 7. Germline V gene sequence: CDR1 MDHEN, CDR2 SYDVKM. The CDR3 is 15 amino acids. Sequencing was done on a sample of PBMCs or T cells enriched from blood (not recorded which). This chain uses TRBV28 with TRBJ2-7; TRBD2 matches 8 bases. This TCR was recovered from a woman in her sixties who had recovered from COVID-19. In DNA form, the CDR3 reads TGTGCCAGCAGTTTAGTCTTAGCGGGATGGTACGAGCAGTACTTC. This sequence encodes CASSLVLAGWYEQYF.